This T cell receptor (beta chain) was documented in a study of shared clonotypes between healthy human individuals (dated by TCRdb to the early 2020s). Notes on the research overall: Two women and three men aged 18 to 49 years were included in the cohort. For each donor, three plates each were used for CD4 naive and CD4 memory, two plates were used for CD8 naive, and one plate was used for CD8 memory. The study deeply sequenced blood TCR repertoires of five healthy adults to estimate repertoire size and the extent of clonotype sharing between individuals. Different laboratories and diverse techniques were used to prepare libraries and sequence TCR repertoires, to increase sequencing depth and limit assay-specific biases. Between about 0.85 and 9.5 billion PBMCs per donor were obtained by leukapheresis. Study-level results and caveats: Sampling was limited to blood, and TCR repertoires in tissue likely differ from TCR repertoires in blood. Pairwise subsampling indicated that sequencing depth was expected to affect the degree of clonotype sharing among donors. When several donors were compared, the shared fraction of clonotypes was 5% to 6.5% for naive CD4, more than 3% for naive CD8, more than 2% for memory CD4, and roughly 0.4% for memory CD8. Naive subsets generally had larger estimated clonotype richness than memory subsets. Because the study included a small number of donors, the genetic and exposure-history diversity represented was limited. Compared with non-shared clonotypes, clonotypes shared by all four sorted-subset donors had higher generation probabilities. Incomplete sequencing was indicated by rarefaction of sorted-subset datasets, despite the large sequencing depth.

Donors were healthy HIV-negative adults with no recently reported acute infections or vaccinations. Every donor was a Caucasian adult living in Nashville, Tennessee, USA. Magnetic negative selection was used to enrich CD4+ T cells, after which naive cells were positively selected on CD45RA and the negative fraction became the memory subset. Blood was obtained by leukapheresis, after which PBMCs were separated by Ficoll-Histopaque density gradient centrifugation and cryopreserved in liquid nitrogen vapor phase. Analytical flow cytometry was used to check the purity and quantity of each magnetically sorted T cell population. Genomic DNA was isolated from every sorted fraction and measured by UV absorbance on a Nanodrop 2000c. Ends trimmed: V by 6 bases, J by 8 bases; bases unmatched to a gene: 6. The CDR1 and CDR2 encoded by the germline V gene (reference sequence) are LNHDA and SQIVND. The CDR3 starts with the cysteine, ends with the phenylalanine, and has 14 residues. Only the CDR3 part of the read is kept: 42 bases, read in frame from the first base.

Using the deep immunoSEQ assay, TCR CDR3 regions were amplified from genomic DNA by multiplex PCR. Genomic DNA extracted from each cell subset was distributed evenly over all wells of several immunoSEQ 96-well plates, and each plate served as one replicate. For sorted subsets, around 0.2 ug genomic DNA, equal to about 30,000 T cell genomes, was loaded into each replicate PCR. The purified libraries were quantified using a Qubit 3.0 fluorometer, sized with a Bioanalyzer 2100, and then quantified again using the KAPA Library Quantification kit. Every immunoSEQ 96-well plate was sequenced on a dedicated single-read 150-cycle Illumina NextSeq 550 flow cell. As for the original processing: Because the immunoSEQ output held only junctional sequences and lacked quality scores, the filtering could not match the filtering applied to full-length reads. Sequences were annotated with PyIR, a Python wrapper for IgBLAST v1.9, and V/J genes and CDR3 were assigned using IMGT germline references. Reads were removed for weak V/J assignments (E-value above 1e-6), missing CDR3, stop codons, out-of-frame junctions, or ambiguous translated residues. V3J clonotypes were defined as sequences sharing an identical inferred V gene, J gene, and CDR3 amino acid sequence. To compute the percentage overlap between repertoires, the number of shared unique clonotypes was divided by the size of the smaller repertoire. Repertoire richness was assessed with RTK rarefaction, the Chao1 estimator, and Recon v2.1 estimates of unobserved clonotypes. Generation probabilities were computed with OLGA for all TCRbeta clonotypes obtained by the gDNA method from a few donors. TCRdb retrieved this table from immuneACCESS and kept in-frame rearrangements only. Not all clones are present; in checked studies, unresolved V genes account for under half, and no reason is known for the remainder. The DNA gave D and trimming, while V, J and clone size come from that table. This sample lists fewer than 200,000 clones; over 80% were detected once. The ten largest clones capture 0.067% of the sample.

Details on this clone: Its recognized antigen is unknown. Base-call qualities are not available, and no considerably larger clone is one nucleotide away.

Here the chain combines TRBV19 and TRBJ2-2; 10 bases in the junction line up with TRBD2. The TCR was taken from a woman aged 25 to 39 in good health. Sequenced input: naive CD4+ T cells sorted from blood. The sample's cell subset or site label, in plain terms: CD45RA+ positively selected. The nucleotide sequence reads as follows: TGTGCCAGTAGGAGAGCGGGAGGGGAAGGGGAGCTGTTTTTT. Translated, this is CASRRAGGEGELFF.